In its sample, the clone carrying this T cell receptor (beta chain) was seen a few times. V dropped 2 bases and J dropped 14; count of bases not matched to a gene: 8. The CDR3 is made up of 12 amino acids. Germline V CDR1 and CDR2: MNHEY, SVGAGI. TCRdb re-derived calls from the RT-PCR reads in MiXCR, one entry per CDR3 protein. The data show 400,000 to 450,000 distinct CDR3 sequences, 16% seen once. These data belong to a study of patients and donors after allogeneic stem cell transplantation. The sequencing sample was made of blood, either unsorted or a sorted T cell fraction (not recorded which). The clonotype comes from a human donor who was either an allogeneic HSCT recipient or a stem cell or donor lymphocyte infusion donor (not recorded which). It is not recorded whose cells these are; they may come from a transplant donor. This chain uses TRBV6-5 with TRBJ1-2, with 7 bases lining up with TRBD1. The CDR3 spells CASSYPGQPGTF. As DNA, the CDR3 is TGTGCCAGCAGTTACCCGGGACAGCCGGGGACCTTC.